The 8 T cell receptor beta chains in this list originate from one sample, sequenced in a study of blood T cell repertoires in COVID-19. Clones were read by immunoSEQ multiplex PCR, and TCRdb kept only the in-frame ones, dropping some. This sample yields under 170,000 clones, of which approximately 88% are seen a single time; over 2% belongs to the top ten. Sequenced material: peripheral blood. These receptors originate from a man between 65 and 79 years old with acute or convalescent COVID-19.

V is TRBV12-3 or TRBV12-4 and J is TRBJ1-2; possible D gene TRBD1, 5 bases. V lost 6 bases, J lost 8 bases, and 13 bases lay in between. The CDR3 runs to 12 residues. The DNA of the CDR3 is TGTGCCAGCAGGGACAACCCAGGAGGCTACACCTTC. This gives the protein CASRDNPGGYTF.

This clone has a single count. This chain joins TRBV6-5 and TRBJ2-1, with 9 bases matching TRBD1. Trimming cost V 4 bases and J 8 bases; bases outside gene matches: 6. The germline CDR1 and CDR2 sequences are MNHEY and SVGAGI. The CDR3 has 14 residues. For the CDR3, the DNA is TGTGCCAGCAGTTCCCGGGACAGGGCCTATGAGCAGTTCTTC. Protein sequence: CASSSRDRAYEQFF.

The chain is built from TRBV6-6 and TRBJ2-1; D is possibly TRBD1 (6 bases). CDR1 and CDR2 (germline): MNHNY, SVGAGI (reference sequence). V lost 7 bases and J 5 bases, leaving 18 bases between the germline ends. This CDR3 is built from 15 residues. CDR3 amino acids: CASTDPAGVDNEQFF. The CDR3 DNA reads TGTGCCAGCACCGACCCGGCAGGGGTGGACAATGAGCAGTTCTTC.

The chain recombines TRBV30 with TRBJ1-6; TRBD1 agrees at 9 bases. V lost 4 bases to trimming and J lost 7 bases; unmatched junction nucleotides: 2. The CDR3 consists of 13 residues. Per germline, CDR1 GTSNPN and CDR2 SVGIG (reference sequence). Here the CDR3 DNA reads TGTGCCTGGAAGACAGGGGGAAATTCACCCCTCCACTTT. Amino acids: CAWKTGGNSPLHF.

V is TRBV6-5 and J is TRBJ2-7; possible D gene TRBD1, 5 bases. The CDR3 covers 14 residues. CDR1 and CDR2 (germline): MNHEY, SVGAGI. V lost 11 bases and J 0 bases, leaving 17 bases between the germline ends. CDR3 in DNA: TGTGCCTCGGCCCCGCAGGGCGTCTCCTACGAGCAGTACTTC. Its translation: CASAPQGVSYEQYF.

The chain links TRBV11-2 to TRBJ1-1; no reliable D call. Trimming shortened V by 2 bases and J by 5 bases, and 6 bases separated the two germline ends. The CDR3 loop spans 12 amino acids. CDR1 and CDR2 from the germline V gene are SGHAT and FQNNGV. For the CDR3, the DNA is TGTGCCAGCAGCTTACGTGTTACTGAAGCTTTCTTT. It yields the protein CASSLRVTEAFF.

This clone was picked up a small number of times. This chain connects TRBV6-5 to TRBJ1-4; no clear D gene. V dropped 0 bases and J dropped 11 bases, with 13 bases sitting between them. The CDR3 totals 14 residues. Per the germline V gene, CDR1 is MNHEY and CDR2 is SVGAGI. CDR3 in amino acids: CASSYSMVAEKLFF. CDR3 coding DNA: TGTGCCAGCAGTTACTCGATGGTAGCTGAGAAACTGTTTTTT.

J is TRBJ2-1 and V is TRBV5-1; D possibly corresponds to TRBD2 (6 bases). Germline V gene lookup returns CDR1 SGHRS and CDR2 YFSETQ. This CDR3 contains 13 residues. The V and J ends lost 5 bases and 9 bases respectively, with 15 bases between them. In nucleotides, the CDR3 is TGCGCCAGCAGACTGGGGAGGAATGGTGAGCAGTTCTTC. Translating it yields CASRLGRNGEQFF. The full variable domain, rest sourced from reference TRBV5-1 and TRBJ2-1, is KAGVTQTPRYLIKTRGQQVTLSCSPISGHRSVSWYQQTPGQGLQFLFEYFSETQRNKGNFPGRFSGRQFSNSRSEMNVSTLELGDSALYLCASRLGRNGEQFFGPGTRLTVL.